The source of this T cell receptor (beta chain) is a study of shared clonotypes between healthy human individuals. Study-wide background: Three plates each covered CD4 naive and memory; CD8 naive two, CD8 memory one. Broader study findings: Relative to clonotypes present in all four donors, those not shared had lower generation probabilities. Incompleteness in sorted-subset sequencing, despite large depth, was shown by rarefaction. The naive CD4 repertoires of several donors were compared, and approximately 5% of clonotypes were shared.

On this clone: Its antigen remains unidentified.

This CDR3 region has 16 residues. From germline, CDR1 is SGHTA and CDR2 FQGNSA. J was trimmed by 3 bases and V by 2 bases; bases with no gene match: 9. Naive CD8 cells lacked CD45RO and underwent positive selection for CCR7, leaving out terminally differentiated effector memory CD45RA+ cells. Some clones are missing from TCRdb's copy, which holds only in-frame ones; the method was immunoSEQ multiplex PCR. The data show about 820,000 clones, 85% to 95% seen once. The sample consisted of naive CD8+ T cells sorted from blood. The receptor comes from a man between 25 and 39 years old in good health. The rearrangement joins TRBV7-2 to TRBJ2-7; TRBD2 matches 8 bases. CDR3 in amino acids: CASSLRAGDISYEQYF. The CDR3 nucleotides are TGTGCCAGCAGCTTAAGAGCGGGAGATATTAGCTACGAGCAGTACTTC. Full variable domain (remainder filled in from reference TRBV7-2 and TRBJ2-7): GAGVSQSPSNKVTEKGKDVELRCDPISGHTALYWYRQSLGQGLEFLIYFQGNSAPDKSGLPSDRFSAERTGGSVSTLTIQRTQQEDSAVYLCASSLRAGDISYEQYFGPGTRLTVT.